Below are 29 T cell receptor beta chains sequenced from a single sample in a study of blood T cell repertoires in COVID-19. The table came from immunoSEQ multiplex PCR; TCRdb's copy has only in-frame clones and leaves some out. There are roughly 250,000 clones in the sample; approximately 88% occur only once, and over 1% lies in the top ten. Material for sequencing was PBMCs or T cells enriched from blood (not recorded which). The receptors originated from a woman aged 40 to 50 with acute COVID-19.

A few counts support this clone. This chain uses TRBV19 with TRBJ1-1; TRBD1 might be the D (5 bases). This CDR3 is 13 amino acids long. CDR1 and CDR2 (germline): LNHDA, SQIVND (reference sequence). With 6 bases removed from V and 11 bases from J, the gap between germline ends came to 19 bases. The DNA for the CDR3 is TGTGCCAGTAGCACCGGGACTGCCCGACGGGCTTTCTTT. This encodes CASSTGTARRAFF.

The J gene is TRBJ1-2, the V gene TRBV28; D might be TRBD1 (5 bases). Germline assignment: CDR1 MDHEN and CDR2 SYDVKM. The CDR3 consists of 13 residues. Trimming removed 6 bases at V and 7 bases at J, with 15 bases between. The CDR3 DNA is TGTGCCAGCAGGCGGGGACCTATGGTTGGCTACACCTTC. This encodes CASRRGPMVGYTF.

Concerning this clone: This sample also contains other DNA sequences that code for the same CDR3. This chain uses TRBV10-3 with TRBJ1-1; 7 bases are shared with TRBD1. This CDR3 spans 15 amino acids. Germline V gene lookup returns CDR1 ENHRY and CDR2 SYGVKD. V was pared by 0 bases and J by 5 bases, with 6 bases of the junction left unmatched. CDR3 sequence reads: CAISESRQGRTEAFF. The DNA of the CDR3 is TGTGCCATCAGTGAGTCAAGACAGGGAAGAACTGAAGCTTTCTTT.

The chain employs TRBV6-2 or TRBV6-3 and TRBJ1-1; no firm D call. With 2 bases removed from V and 1 base from J, the gap between germline ends came to 5 bases. CDR3 length: 13 residues. Germline loops: CDR1 MNHEY, CDR2 SVGEGT. The CDR3 coding sequence is TGTGCCAGCAGTTACCATTGGAACACTGAAGCTTTCTTT. Protein sequence: CASSYHWNTEAFF.

V and J are TRBV10-3 and TRBJ2-3; TRBD2 matches 12 bases. The CDR3 loop spans 16 amino acids. From germline, CDR1 is ENHRY and CDR2 SYGVKD. With 3 bases clipped from V and 1 base from J, the junction kept 2 bases outside the gene matches. CDR3 nucleotide sequence: TGTGCCATCAGTGACCGGACTAGCGGGGGCACAGATACGCAGTATTTT. Its protein is CAISDRTSGGTDTQYF.

The CDR3 sequence: CASSFWGQTLEAFF. The CDR3 DNA reads TGTGCCAGCAGTTTTTGGGGGCAGACACTTGAAGCTTTCTTT. The V and J genes are TRBV27 and TRBJ1-1; TRBD1 might be the D (6 bases). The CDR3 runs to 14 residues. V shed 3 bases and J shed 7 bases, with 15 bases lying between them. Looked up from germline, CDR1 is MNHEY and CDR2 is SMNVEV (reference sequence).

The J gene is TRBJ2-1, the V gene TRBV19, with TRBD1 as a possible D gene (5 bases). Trimming took off 3 bases at V and 3 bases at J, with 12 bases between the two ends. This CDR3 comprises 15 residues. Germline V gene lookup returns CDR1 LNHDA and CDR2 SQIVND (reference sequence). In DNA, the CDR3 is TGTGCCAGTAGTATTTCGTCGGACAACTACAATGAGCAGTTCTTC. This translates into CASSISSDNYNEQFF.

The chain joins TRBV6-6 to TRBJ1-4, with 8 bases that match TRBD1. The length of the CDR3 is 17 residues. CDR1 is MNHNY, CDR2 SVGAGI, per germline (reference sequence). J lost 3 bases, V lost 5 bases, and 11 bases had no gene match. CDR3 nucleotides: TGTGCCAGCAGTCCGCGACAGGGGTACATTTCTAATGAAAAACTGTTTTTT. The encoded protein is CASSPRQGYISNEKLFF.

This sequence joins TRBV9 and TRBJ2-1; no reliable D call. Germline V lookup: CDR1 SGDLS, CDR2 YYNGEE. CDR3 size: 12 residues. Between the trimmed V and J ends, which lost 4 bases and 5 bases, there was a span of 7 bases. This CDR3 reads CASSRDNNEQFF. Here the CDR3 DNA reads TGTGCCAGCAGCAGAGACAACAATGAGCAGTTCTTC.

The genes are TRBV7-2 and TRBJ2-5; TRBD2 might be the D (6 bases). Trimming removed 1 base at V and 1 base at J, with 13 bases between. The CDR3 runs to 16 residues. CDR1 SGHTA and CDR2 FQGNSA come from the germline V gene. The CDR3 protein is CASSLGGFSGQETQYF. As DNA, the CDR3 is TGTGCCAGCAGCTTAGGGGGGTTTAGCGGCCAAGAGACCCAGTACTTC.

The V and J genes are TRBV7-9 and TRBJ1-3, with 7 bases identical to TRBD1. Trimming took 7 bases from V and 2 from J; bases not matched to a gene: 8. CDR3 length: 15 residues. Germline values: CDR1 SEHNR, CDR2 FQNEAQ (reference sequence). The CDR3 protein is CASTLPDRAGNTIYF. DNA of the CDR3: TGTGCCAGCACCCTCCCCGACAGGGCTGGAAACACCATATATTTT.

V and J are TRBV7-9 and TRBJ1-5; the D gene is possibly TRBD1 (6 bases). CDR3 length equals 16 residues. Germline CDR1 reads SEHNR; CDR2 reads FQNEAQ (reference sequence). Between the trimmed V and J ends, which lost 2 bases and 4 bases, there was a span of 15 bases. Written as DNA, the CDR3 is TGTGCCAGCAGCTTATACGCAGGGGTGGGAAATCAGCCCCAGCATTTT. Translation: CASSLYAGVGNQPQHF.

The chain carries TRBV18 and TRBJ1-2; D gene ambiguous. Germline CDR1 and CDR2: KGHSH and LQKENI. This CDR3 is 14 amino acids long. Trimming cost V 8 bases and J 10 bases, with 23 bases left between them. The CDR3 is CASRREGASIFYTF. As DNA, the CDR3 is TGTGCCAGCCGCCGTGAGGGCGCCAGCATATTCTACACCTTC. The full variable domain, with the rest looked up from reference TRBV18 and TRBJ1-2, is NAGVMQNPRHLVRRRGQEARLRCSPMKGHSHVYWYRQLPEEGLKFMVYLQKENIIDESGMPKERFSAEFPKEGPSILRIQQVVRGDSAAYFCASRREGASIFYTFGSGTRLTVV.

The chain joins TRBV21-1 to TRBJ1-4; TRBD1 was called by the table and not checked on the DNA. TRBV21-1 is reported as a pseudogene. The CDR3 totals 14 residues. DNA for the CDR3: TGTGCCAGCAGGAAGGACAGGGGTAATGAAAAACTGTTTTTT. Protein: CASRKDRGNEKLFF.

Here the CDR3 DNA reads TGTGCCAGCTCCGGGACTAGCAGGGAGCAGTACTTC. Protein sequence: CASSGTSREQYF. J is TRBJ2-7 and V is TRBV2; 9 nucleotides match TRBD2. Germline lookup yields CDR1 SNHLY and CDR2 FYNNEI. V dropped 8 bases and J dropped 7; count of bases not matched to a gene: 6. There are 12 residues in the CDR3.

The chain links TRBV18 to TRBJ2-3; 9 bases fit TRBD2. Germline CDR1 is KGHSH and CDR2 is LQKENI. With V trimmed by 6 bases and J by 4 bases, 14 bases remained unmatched. There are 17 residues in the CDR3. The CDR3 sequence: CASSTRLAGWRADTQYF. For the CDR3, the DNA is TGTGCCAGCTCCACTCGGCTAGCGGGATGGAGGGCAGATACGCAGTATTTT.

Written as DNA, the CDR3 is TGTGCCAGCAGCTCCACAGGGAACTATGGCTACACCTTC. It codes for CASSSTGNYGYTF. J is TRBJ1-2 and V is TRBV11-3; D is possibly TRBD1 (6 bases). This CDR3 is built from 13 residues. Trimming took 4 bases from V and 2 from J, leaving 8 bases between them. Germline V gene sequence: CDR1 SGHNT, CDR2 YENEEA.

The genes are TRBV7-9 and TRBJ1-6, with TRBD1 matching 7 bases. The V and J ends lost 6 bases and 7 bases, in that order; junction bases with no gene match: 9. This CDR3 is 15 amino acids long. From germline, CDR1 is SEHNR and CDR2 FQNEAQ (reference sequence). CDR3 bases: TGTGCCAGCAGATCTGGGGACAGATTGAATTCACCCCTCCACTTT. It yields the protein CASRSGDRLNSPLHF.

The gene calls are TRBV23-1 and TRBJ2-7, with 9 bases matching TRBD1. TRBV23-1 is an ORF; its function is uncertain. This CDR3 has 17 residues. V was clipped by 8 bases and J by 3 bases; unmatched bases: 17. This CDR3 is CASGTGTGLVRIYEQYV. The DNA for the CDR3 is TGCGCCAGCGGAACCGGGACAGGGCTAGTGCGGATCTACGAGCAGTACGTC.

The V gene is TRBV6-5, the J gene TRBJ1-1; 12 bases match TRBD1. V lost 6 bases, J lost 4 bases, and 6 bases stayed unmatched. Germline V gene data show CDR1 as MNHEY and CDR2 as SVGAGI. The CDR3 has 15 amino acids. For the CDR3, the DNA is TGTGCCAGCAGCGCCGGGACAGGGGGCTCCACTGAAGCTTTCTTT. Residues: CASSAGTGGSTEAFF.

This chain links TRBV30 with TRBJ1-4; D is unclear. Trimming took 0 bases from V and 6 from J, leaving 5 bases between them. CDR1 GTSNPN and CDR2 SVGIG come from the germline V gene (reference sequence). This CDR3 has 12 amino acids. The CDR3 coding sequence is TGTGCCTGGAGTGTAACGGATGAAAAACTGTTTTTT. The encoded protein is CAWSVTDEKLFF.

This sequence joins TRBV30 and TRBJ1-5, with D possibly being TRBD1 (6 bases). Deletions cut 2 bases from V and 6 bases from J, with 11 bases between. CDR3 length: 13 residues. Germline values: CDR1 GTSNPN, CDR2 SVGIG (reference sequence). The CDR3, as DNA: TGTGCCTGGAGTTCGGTAGGGGGTCAGCCCCAGCATTTT. Translating gives CAWSSVGGQPQHF.

The CDR3 loop is CSVGTAANEKLFF. The DNA for the CDR3 is TGCAGCGTGGGGACAGCGGCTAATGAAAAACTGTTTTTT. The chain has TRBV29-1 and TRBJ1-4; 7 bases agree with TRBD1. Germline CDR1 reads SQVTM; CDR2 reads ANQGSEA. This CDR3 has 13 amino acids. V shed 6 bases, J shed 3 bases, and the junction held 4 bases outside the gene matches.

The J gene is TRBJ2-2, the V gene TRBV15; D may be TRBD2 (6 bases). V gave up 9 bases and J gave up 3 bases, with 14 bases separating them. Germline CDR1 and CDR2: LNHNV and YYDKDF (reference sequence). CDR3 length equals 14 residues. CDR3 bases: TGTGCCACGGGTAGGACTACACACACCGGGGAGCTGTTTTTT. Translating it yields CATGRTTHTGELFF.

This chain connects TRBV7-9 to TRBJ2-1, with TRBD2 identical over 9 bases. The trim removed 5 bases at V and 9 bases at J, leaving 17 bases unmatched. The CDR3 is 17 amino acids. Germline V lookup: CDR1 SEHNR, CDR2 FQNEAQ (reference sequence). The CDR3 DNA reads TGTGCCAGCAGCCCCCCAACCTCCAGAGCGGGAGGTTCTGAGCAGTTCTTC. As protein: CASSPPTSRAGGSEQFF.

The rearrangement uses TRBV6-2 or TRBV6-3 and TRBJ1-1; no firm D call. Per germline, CDR1 MNHEY and CDR2 SVGEGT. The length of the CDR3 is 12 residues. V lost 6 bases, J lost 5 bases, and 10 bases lay in between. The DNA of the CDR3 is TGTGCCAGCAGCCTAACCGGGACTGAAGCTTTCTTT. Protein product: CASSLTGTEAFF.

The chain combines TRBV7-2 with TRBJ2-1; 10 nucleotides agree with TRBD2. V shed 0 bases, J shed 8 bases, and the junction held 10 bases outside the gene matches. Germline lookup yields CDR1 SGHTA and CDR2 FQGNSA. The CDR3 is 17 residues long. The CDR3 region is CASSLALLAGFLDEQFF. DNA for the CDR3: TGTGCCAGCAGCTTAGCCTTACTAGCGGGATTTTTGGATGAGCAGTTCTTC.

The V call is TRBV10-3, the J call TRBJ2-2; D uncertain. The CDR3 length is 13 residues. Germline values: CDR1 ENHRY, CDR2 SYGVKD. The V and J ends lost 8 bases and 2 bases respectively, with 9 bases between them. The CDR3, as DNA: TGTGCCATCGGTGTGAGTAACACCGGGGAGCTGTTTTTT. Translation: CAIGVSNTGELFF.

The CDR3 region has the DNA TGTGCCACCAGTGATCCCGGACAGGGGGCCATCGGGGAGCTGTTTTTT. Its protein is CATSDPGQGAIGELFF. This chain links TRBV24-1 with TRBJ2-2; TRBD1 matches at 11 bases. The germline V gene encodes CDR1 KGHDR and CDR2 SFDVKD. This CDR3 has 16 residues. Unmatched junction bases numbered 6, after V lost 3 bases and J lost 7 bases.